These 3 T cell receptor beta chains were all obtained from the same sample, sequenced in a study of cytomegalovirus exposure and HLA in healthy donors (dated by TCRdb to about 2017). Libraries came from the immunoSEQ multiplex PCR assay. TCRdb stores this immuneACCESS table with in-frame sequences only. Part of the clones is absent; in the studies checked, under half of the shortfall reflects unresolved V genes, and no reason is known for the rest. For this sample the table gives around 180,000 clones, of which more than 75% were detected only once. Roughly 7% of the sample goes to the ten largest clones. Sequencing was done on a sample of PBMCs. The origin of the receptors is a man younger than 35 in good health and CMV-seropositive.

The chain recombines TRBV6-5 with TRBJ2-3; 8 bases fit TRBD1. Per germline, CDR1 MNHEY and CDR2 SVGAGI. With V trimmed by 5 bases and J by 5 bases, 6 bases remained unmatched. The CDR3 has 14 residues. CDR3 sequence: CASSPRTGIDTQYF. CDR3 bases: TGTGCCAGCAGTCCTCGGACAGGGATAGATACGCAGTATTTT.

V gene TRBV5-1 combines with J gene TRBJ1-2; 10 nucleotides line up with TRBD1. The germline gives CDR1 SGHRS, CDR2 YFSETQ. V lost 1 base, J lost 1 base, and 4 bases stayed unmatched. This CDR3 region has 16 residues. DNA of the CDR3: TGCGCCAGCAGCTTGAAGACAGGGGGCTATAACTATGGCTACACCTTC. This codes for CASSLKTGGYNYGYTF. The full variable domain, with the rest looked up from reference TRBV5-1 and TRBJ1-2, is KAGVTQTPRYLIKTRGQQVTLSCSPISGHRSVSWYQQTPGQGLQFLFEYFSETQRNKGNFPGRFSGRQFSNSRSEMNVSTLELGDSALYLCASSLKTGGYNYGYTFGSGTRLTVV.

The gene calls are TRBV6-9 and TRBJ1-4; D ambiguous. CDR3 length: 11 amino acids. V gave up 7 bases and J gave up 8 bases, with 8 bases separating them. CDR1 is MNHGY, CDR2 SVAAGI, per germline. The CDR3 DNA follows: TGTGCCAGCACCGGGAGGGAAAAACTGTTTTTT. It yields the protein CASTGREKLFF.